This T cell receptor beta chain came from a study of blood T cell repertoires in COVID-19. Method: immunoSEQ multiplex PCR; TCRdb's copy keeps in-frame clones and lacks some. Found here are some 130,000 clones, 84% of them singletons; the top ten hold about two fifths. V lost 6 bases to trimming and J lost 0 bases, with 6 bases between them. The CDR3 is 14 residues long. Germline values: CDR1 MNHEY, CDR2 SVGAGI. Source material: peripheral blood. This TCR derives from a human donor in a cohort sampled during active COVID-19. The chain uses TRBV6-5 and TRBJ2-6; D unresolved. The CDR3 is CASSTDSGANVLTF. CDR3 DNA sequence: TGTGCCAGCAGCACAGACTCTGGGGCCAACGTCCTGACTTTC.